This is a list of T cell receptor beta chains from one sample in a study of T cell changes during pregnancy in multiple sclerosis. TCRdb keeps only in-frame clones here, not all; method: immunoSEQ multiplex PCR. The sample carries some 14,000 clones, 88% recorded once. Sample: CD8+ T cells from peripheral blood mononuclear cells, taken in the first trimester of pregnancy. The receptor set was obtained from a female donor with multiple sclerosis, enrolled in a pregnancy study. Both conserved end residues are part of each CDR3. A D gene is named only where the DNA matches it firmly. Only part of the rows carry a size: once, few, many, or a class if the clone is expanded.

d_call clone_size j_call v_call cdr3_nt cdr3_aa
TRBD1 - TRBJ1-5 TRBV28 TGTGCCAGCAGTTTAAGGGGGCCCTACAATCAGCCCCAGCATTTT CASSLRGPYNQPQHF
TRBD1 - TRBJ1-1 TRBV10-3 TGTGCCATCAGTGAGCGGGGGACAGTTTTCGGTGAAGCTTTCTTT CAISERGTVFGEAFF
- - TRBJ1-2 TRBV4-1 TGCGCCAGCAGCCAAGTAGTCCGGACAGCTTATGGCTACACCTTC CASSQVVRTAYGYTF
- - TRBJ1-5 TRBV6-1 TGTGCCAGCACCCAGGGTGGCGGCAATCAGCCCCAGCATTTT CASTQGGGNQPQHF
- - TRBJ1-6 TRBV7-8 TGTGCCAGCAGCTACAGGTCCTATAATTCACCCCTCCACTTT CASSYRSYNSPLHF
- - TRBJ1-1 TRBV2 TGTGCCAGCAGTGTTGTTGGGGAGCTCATGAACACTGAAGCTTTCTTT CASSVVGELMNTEAFF
- - TRBJ2-3 TRBV7-8 TGTGCCAGCAGCCCTAACACCGGGATTTTAGATACGCAGTATTTT CASSPNTGILDTQYF
- once TRBJ1-3 TRBV7-9 TGTGCCAGCAGCTCTCTGGCAGCGGACTCTGGAAACACCATATATTTT CASSSLAADSGNTIYF
- - TRBJ1-1 TRBV7-9 TGTGCCAGCAGCTTAGGGGACACGGGTATCACTGAAGCTTTCTTT CASSLGDTGITEAFF
- - TRBJ2-2 TRBV13 TGTGCCAGCAGCGCCGGGGGGAACACCGGGGAGCTGTTTTTT CASSAGGNTGELFF
- - TRBJ1-6 TRBV11-2 TGTGCCAGCAGCAAACATGGGGGCGCTTGGTATTCACCCCTCCACTTT CASSKHGGAWYSPLHF
- once TRBJ1-1 TRBV9 TGTGCCAGCAGCACCCGACCGACAGCGAACACTGAAGCTTTCTTT CASSTRPTANTEAFF
- - TRBJ2-1 TRBV5-6 TGTGCCAGCAGCTTGGCTACCTCCTACAATGAGCAGTTCTTC CASSLATSYNEQFF
- - TRBJ1-1 TRBV4-3 TGCGCCAGCAGCCAAGGGAGCCGCGACACTGAAGCTTTCTTT CASSQGSRDTEAFF
- - TRBJ1-1 TRBV7-9 TGTGCCAGCAGCCCCAACTCAGGCCCGTACACTGAAGCTTTCTTT CASSPNSGPYTEAFF
TRBD2 - TRBJ2-7 TRBV7-6 TGTGCCAGCAGCTTAGTAATTGGCGGGGGGGCCACCGAGCAGTACTTC CASSLVIGGGATEQYF
- - TRBJ1-1 TRBV30 TGTGCCTGGAGATTTGGAGCCGAAGCTTTCTTT CAWRFGAEAFF
TRBD2 - TRBJ2-1 TRBV5-1 TGCGCCAGCAGCACCGACCCCATAGCGGGGGGGCTGGGTGAGCAGTTCTTC CASSTDPIAGGLGEQFF
- - TRBJ1-6 TRBV6-5 TGTGCCAGCAGTTACGCGGGGTATTCACCCCTCCACTTT CASSYAGYSPLHF
TRBD2 - TRBJ2-7 TRBV27 TGTGCCAGCAGTCCCCCTGGAGCGGGAGACTACGAGCAGTACTTC CASSPPGAGDYEQYF
TRBD2 - TRBJ2-3 TRBV9 TGTGCCAGCAGCGTAGGCGGGGGGGCGAAAGATACGCAGTATTTT CASSVGGGAKDTQYF
- - TRBJ1-1 TRBV30 TGTGCCTGGAGTGTACAGGGGAACACTGAAGCTTTCTTT CAWSVQGNTEAFF
- - TRBJ1-4 TRBV4-1 TGCGCCAGCAGCCAAGCCCCAGGGTTTAAAGAAAAACTGTTTTTT CASSQAPGFKEKLFF
TRBD1 - TRBJ1-1 TRBV11-2 TGTGCCAGCAGCCCGAAGCGTGCGGGACAGATGAACACTGAAGCTTTCTTT CASSPKRAGQMNTEAFF
TRBD2 few TRBJ2-7 TRBV11-2 TGTGCCAGCAGCTTAGGGGTAGCGGGGTTGTACGAGCAGTACTTC CASSLGVAGLYEQYF
TRBD1 - TRBJ1-2 TRBV10-3 TGTGCCAGCAGAGAGACAGGGTACGGCTACACCTTC CASRETGYGYTF
TRBD1 - TRBJ2-1 TRBV10-1 TGCGCCAGCAGCCGACAGGGGTACAATGAGCAGTTCTTC CASSRQGYNEQFF
TRBD1 - TRBJ1-1 TRBV13 TGTGCCAGCAGCCCGCGAGGGGGCTTTATGAACACTGAAGCTTTCTTT CASSPRGGFMNTEAFF